The entry that follows covers one T cell receptor (beta chain) sequence. Its matching antigen is unknown. The sample is drawn from a study of cytomegalovirus exposure and HLA in healthy donors. Germline-derived CDR1 and CDR2 are MNHEY and SVGAGI. V was trimmed by 7 bases and J by 9 bases, leaving 10 bases between them. This CDR3 comprises 11 residues. The donors were in the 120-subject validation cohort, distinct from the roughly 700-subject first cohort. General study findings and limits: As confirmed in vitro, three CMV-associated chains were specific for CMV antigens. The classifier reportedly diagnosed cytomegalovirus status with high sensitivity and specificity. The study listed roughly 160 cytomegalovirus-associated TCR beta chains.

The method was immunoSEQ multiplex PCR; TCRdb's version includes in-frame clones alone and lacks a portion of them. The profile covers roughly 140,000 clones, with about 89% appearing a single time and about 3.5% taken by the ten largest. This TCR was recovered from a woman aged 18-30 years in good health and CMV-seropositive. The rearrangement links TRBV6-5 to TRBJ1-3; D is ambiguous. The source material was PBMCs. The CDR3 spells CASTYGSTIYF. Here the CDR3 DNA reads TGTGCCAGCACCTATGGGAGCACCATATATTTT.